The clone carrying this TCR beta chain was observed a single time. Germline values: CDR1 SEHNR, CDR2 FQNEAQ (reference sequence). CDR3 length: 12 residues. V was cut by 2 bases and J by 6 bases, with 7 bases left in between. This entry is derived from a study of blood T cell repertoires in COVID-19. Looking at the study overall: Acute-phase and convalescent COVID-19 samples originated in the United States, Italy and Spain. PBMCs, B-cell-depleted T cells, or T cells were the source of the cDNA or gDNA that made up the material.

In the original processing: Amplified reference gene primers provided the basis for estimating nucleated cell counts. Data came from immunoSEQ multiplex PCR; TCRdb stores just in-frame clones and leaves some out. The DNA gave D and trimming, while V, J and clone size come from that table. The sample has some 120,000 clones, 70% to 80% seen once. The gene calls are TRBV7-9 and TRBJ1-2, with unresolved D. Source material: peripheral blood. The sequence came from a man aged 40-50 years with active or convalescent COVID-19. The CDR3 coding sequence is TGTGCCAGCAGCTTACCCACGGATGGCTACACCTTC. Its protein is CASSLPTDGYTF.